This T cell receptor beta chain was sequenced during a study of OX40 agonist ivuxolimab in advanced cancers. The wider study: At doses from 0.01 to 10 mg/kg, patients were given intravenous ivuxolimab every 2 weeks. The study's findings and limits: Those patients achieving a partial response at 0.1-3.0 mg/kg showed among the lowest clonal expansion.

Repertoires were generated with immunoSEQ multiplex PCR, while TCRdb's copy carries only in-frame clones and drops some. The profile covers tens of thousands of clones, with around 86% appearing a single time and roughly 2.1% taken by the ten largest. V lost 6 bases, J lost 6 bases, and 9 bases stayed unmatched. Germline V gives CDR1 MNHNS, CDR2 SASEGT. The CDR3 is made up of 15 amino acids. On this clone: Its antigen remains unidentified.

The input for sequencing was CD4+ or CD8+ T cells sorted from blood, taken in a trial of the OX40 agonist ivuxolimab. This receptor was taken from an adult with an advanced solid tumor such as melanoma, head and neck, liver or kidney cancer. The chain carries TRBV6-1 and TRBJ2-4; TRBD1 agrees at 9 bases. CDR3 region: CASSTAGQGRNIQYF. DNA for the CDR3: TGTGCCAGCAGCACCGCGGGACAGGGAAGAAACATTCAGTACTTC.